This T cell receptor beta chain was sequenced in a study of shared T cell receptors in the human thymus. Germline V lookup: CDR1 SEHNR, CDR2 FQNEAQ (reference sequence). Trimming removed 7 bases from V and 0 bases from J; junction bases left unmatched: 14. The CDR3 sequence is 18 residues long. This clone was picked up one time. Profiled with immunoSEQ multiplex PCR; TCRdb holds only in-frame clones, not every one. The data show hundreds of thousands of clones, 80% to 90% seen once. The sample also formed part of further work on human thymus T cells. That study adds: In thymic and blood repertoires alike, V and J usage looked biased.

The clonotype was recovered from a girl under three years old with a congenital heart defect. Sequenced: thymocytes. V and J are TRBV7-9 and TRBJ1-1, with 10 bases aligning to TRBD1. The CDR3 protein is CASTEMEQTGGLNTEAFF. The CDR3, as DNA: TGTGCCAGCACCGAGATGGAACAGACAGGGGGCTTGAACACTGAAGCTTTCTTT.